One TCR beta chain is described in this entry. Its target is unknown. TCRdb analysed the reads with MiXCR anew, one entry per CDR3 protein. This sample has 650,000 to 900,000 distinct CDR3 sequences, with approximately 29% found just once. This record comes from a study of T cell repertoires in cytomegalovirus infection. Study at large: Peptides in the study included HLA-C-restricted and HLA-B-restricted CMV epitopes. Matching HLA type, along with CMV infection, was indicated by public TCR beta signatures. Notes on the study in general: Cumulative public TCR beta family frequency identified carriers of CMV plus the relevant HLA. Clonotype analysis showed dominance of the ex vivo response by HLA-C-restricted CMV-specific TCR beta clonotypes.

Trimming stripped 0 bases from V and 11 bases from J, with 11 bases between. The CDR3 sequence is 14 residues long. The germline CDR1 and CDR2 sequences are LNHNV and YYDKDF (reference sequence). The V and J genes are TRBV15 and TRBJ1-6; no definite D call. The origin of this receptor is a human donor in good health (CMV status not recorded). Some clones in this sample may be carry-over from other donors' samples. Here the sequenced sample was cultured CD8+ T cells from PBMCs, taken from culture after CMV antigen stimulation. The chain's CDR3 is CATSRERGYAPLHF. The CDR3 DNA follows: TGTGCCACCAGCAGAGAACGCGGGTATGCACCCCTCCACTTT.